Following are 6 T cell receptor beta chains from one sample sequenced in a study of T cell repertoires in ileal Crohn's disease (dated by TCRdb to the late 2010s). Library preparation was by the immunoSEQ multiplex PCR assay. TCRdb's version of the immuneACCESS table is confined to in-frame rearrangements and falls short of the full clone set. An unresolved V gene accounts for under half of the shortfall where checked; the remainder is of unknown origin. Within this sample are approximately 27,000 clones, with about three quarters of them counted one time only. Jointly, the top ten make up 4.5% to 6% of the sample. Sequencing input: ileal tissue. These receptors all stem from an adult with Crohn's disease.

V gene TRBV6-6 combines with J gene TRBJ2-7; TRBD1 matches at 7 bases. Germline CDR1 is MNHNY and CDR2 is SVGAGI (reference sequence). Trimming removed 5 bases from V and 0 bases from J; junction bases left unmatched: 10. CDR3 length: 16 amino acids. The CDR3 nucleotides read TGTGCCAGCAGTAAGGGACAGTCGGCGGTCTCCTACGAGCAGTACTTC. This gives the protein CASSKGQSAVSYEQYF.

The chain's CDR3 is CASSPRTVADTQYF. CDR3 sequence (DNA): TGCGCCAGCAGCCCGCGGACAGTCGCAGATACGCAGTATTTT. The chain joins TRBV5-1 to TRBJ2-3; weak D call: TRBD1 (6 bases). CDR3 length: 14 residues. V dropped 4 bases and J dropped 4 bases, with 13 bases sitting between them. Germline loops: CDR1 SGHRS, CDR2 YFSETQ.

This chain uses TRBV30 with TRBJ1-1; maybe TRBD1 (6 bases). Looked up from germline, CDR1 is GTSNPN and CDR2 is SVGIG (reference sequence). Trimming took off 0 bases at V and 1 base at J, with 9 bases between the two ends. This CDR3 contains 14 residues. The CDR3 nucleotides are TGTGCCTGGAGTGTAACAGGGTCGAACACTGAAGCTTTCTTT. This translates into CAWSVTGSNTEAFF. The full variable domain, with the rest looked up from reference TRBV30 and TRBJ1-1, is SQTIHQWPATLVQPVGSPLSLECTVEGTSNPNLYWYRQAAGRGLQLLFYSVGIGQISSEVPQNLSASRPQDRQFILSSKKLLLSDSGFYLCAWSVTGSNTEAFFGQGTRLTVV.

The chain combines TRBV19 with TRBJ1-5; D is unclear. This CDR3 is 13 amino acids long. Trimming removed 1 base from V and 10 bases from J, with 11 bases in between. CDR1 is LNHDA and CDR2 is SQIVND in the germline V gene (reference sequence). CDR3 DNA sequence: TGTGCCAGTAGTATAGTTGCCTTGAGACCCCAGCATTTT. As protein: CASSIVALRPQHF.

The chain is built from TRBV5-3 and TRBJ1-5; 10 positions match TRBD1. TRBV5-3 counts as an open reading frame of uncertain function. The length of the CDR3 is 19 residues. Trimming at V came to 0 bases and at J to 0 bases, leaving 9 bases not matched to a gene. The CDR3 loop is CARSLAPGQGLNSNQPQHF. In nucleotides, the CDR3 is TGTGCCAGAAGCTTGGCCCCGGGACAGGGGCTTAATAGCAATCAGCCCCAGCATTTT.

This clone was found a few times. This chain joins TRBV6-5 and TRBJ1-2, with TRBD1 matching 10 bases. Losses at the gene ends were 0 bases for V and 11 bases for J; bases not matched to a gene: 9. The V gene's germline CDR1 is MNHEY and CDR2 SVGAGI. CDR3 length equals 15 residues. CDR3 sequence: CASSYSWTGGGGYTF. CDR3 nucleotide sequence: TGTGCCAGCAGTTACTCGTGGACAGGGGGAGGAGGTTACACCTTC.